Detailed here is one T cell receptor (beta chain). A read error may explain this, as a much larger clone is one base away. Other DNA sequences in the sample encode the same CDR3. This specimen belongs to a study of blood T cell repertoires in COVID-19. As for the study in general: The United States, Italy and Spain supplied acute and convalescent COVID-19 samples. PBMCs, B-cell-depleted T cells, or T cells provided the cDNA or gDNA that made up the material.

There are 14 residues in the CDR3. Germline V lookup: CDR1 MNHEY, CDR2 SVGAGI. The trim removed 6 bases at V and 6 bases at J, leaving 8 bases unmatched. As processed by the authors: From reference gene primer amplification, estimates of nucleated cell counts were derived. Generated by immunoSEQ multiplex PCR, the TCRdb table keeps only in-frame clones and is missing some. V, J and clone size are those of that table, while D and trimming were read from the DNA. The sample holds 25,000 to 40,000 clones, about 85% seen once. This sequence joins TRBV6-5 and TRBJ1-2, with TRBD1 matching over 9 bases. This clonotype originated in a human donor in a cohort sampled during active COVID-19. Sequencing was done on a sample of peripheral blood. The DNA for the CDR3 is TGTGCCAGCAGCCTCGGACAGGGGAATAATGGCTACACCTTC. This codes for CASSLGQGNNGYTF.